Sequencing of this T cell receptor beta chain was carried out in a study of glioma-infiltrating T cells. The CDR3 runs to 16 residues. CDR1 is MNHEY, CDR2 SVGEGT, per germline. The V and J ends lost 2 bases and 2 bases, in that order; junction bases with no gene match: 6. TCR alpha and beta CDR3 regions were amplified from RNA using iRepertoire nested multiplex PCR. TCRdb processed the multiplex PCR reads anew with MiXCR; each CDR3 protein has one entry. The sample carries over 140,000 distinct CDR3 sequences, around 40% recorded once. The clonotype was recovered from a human donor with low-grade glioma or glioblastoma, undergoing nonglioma brain surgery, or in good health (not recorded which). V usage is TRBV6-2 or TRBV6-3 and J usage is TRBJ2-7; 10 bases align to TRBD2. The sequenced sample was glioma tissue, nonneoplastic brain tissue, or PBMCs (not recorded which). The CDR3 nucleotides read TGTGCCAGCAGTTACCACCTGAGCGGGAGGGCCTACGAGCAGTACTTC. This translates into CASSYHLSGRAYEQYF.